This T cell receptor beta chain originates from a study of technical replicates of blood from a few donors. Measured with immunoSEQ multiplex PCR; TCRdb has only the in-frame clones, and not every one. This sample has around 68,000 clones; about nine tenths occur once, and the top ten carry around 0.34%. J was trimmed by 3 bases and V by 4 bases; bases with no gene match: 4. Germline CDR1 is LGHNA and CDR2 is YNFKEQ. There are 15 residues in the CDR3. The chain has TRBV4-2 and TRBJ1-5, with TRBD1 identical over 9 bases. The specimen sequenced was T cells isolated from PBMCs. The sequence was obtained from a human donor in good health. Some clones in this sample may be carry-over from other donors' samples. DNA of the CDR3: TGTGCCAGCAGCCCCCGGGACAGGGACAATCAGCCCCAGCATTTT. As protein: CASSPRDRDNQPQHF.